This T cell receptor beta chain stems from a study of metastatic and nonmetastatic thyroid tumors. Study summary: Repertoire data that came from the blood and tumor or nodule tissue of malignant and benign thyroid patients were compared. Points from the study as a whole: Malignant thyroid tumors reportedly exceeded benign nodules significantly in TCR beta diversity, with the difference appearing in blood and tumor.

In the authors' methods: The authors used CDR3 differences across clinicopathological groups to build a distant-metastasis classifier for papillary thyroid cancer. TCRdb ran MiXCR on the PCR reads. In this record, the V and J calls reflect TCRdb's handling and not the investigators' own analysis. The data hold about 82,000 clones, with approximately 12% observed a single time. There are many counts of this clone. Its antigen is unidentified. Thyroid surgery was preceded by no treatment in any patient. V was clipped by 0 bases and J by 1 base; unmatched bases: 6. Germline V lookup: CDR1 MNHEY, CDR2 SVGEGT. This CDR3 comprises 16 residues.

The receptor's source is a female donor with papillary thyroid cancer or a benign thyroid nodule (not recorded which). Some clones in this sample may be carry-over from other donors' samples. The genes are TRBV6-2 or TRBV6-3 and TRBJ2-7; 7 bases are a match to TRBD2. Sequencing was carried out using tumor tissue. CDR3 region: CASSYSWRGSSYEQYF. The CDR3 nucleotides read TGTGCCAGCAGTTACTCGTGGCGCGGGAGTTCCTACGAGCAGTACTTC.